Sequencing of this T cell receptor (beta chain) was carried out in a study of T-cell memory formation after mild COVID-19. Findings and caveats of the study: A balance of CD4 and CD8 characterized clones contracting day 15 to 85, whereas later expanders leaned CD4+. CM and EM subsets held most contracting CD4+ clones; EMRA held CD8+ ones. In second-wave clones peaking day 37, SARS-CoV-2 specificity remained unconfirmed. Some clones that responded turned up in pre-infection memory, which suggests that cross-reactive memory joined in.

In regard to this clonotype: Its antigen is as yet unknown.

A single record per CDR3 protein comes from TCRdb applying MiXCR to the 5' RACE reads. The sample yields around 340,000 distinct CDR3 sequences, around 15% seen once. This clonotype originated in a man younger than 35 who had mild COVID-19 (a few samples of this study predate the infection). Cell type and time point are not known. The sample comprised PBMCs or a T cell subset sorted from them (not recorded which).

CDR3: CRPGDRTDGYTF. In DNA form, the CDR3 reads TGCAGGCCGGGGGACAGGACCGATGGCTACACCTTC. J is TRBJ1-2 and V is TRBV20-1; 8 bases map to TRBD1. Looked up from germline, CDR1 is DFQATT and CDR2 is SNEGSKA (reference sequence). The CDR3 has 12 residues.